This TCR beta chain is drawn from a study of shared clonotypes between healthy human individuals. General observations from the study: The study generally estimated greater richness for naive than memory subsets.

Template for every sorted-subset replicate PCR totaled around 210 ng DNA, some 30,000 T cell genomes. Original processing notes: ImmunoSEQ junction-only sequences lacked quality scores, so their filtering differed. Repertoires were generated with immunoSEQ multiplex PCR, while TCRdb's copy carries only in-frame clones and drops some. D and trimming come from the DNA, and the V and J calls and clone size come from that table. The sample contains around 640,000 clones, roughly 96% of which appear only once. Concerning this clone: Its specificity is not known.

CD45RO negativity and positive selection for CCR7 defined naive CD8 cells, a population that excluded terminally differentiated effector memory CD45RA+ cells. Every donor was a Caucasian adult from Nashville, Tennessee. Sequencing was carried out using naive CD8+ T cells sorted from blood. This clonotype was sampled from a woman in her twenties or thirties in good health.

The CDR3 protein is CASSLTLGQTSDGYTF. CDR3 sequence (DNA): TGTGCCAGCAGTTTAACCCTAGGACAGACCTCGGATGGCTACACCTTC. The rearrangement uses TRBV28 and TRBJ1-2, with TRBD1 as a possible D gene (6 bases). This CDR3 is built from 16 residues. V dropped 2 bases and J dropped 6 bases, with 19 bases sitting between them. Germline V gene data show CDR1 as MDHEN and CDR2 as SYDVKM.